The T cell receptor (beta chain) under discussion was sequenced for a study of regulatory T cells in long-lasting Graves disease. For TCR beta, libraries came from iRepertoire HTBI primers and Arm-PCR of CDR3 regions. Via MiXCR, TCRdb re-called the multiplex PCR reads, giving one row per CDR3 protein. The table records roughly 430,000 distinct CDR3 sequences, about a sixth of them present only once. Specified time point: newly diagnosed GD, antithyroid drugs for less than 3 months. From RNA extracted from PBMCs, the TCR library was made. Trimming stripped 1 base from V and 6 bases from J, with 10 bases between. The germline gives CDR1 MDHEN, CDR2 SYDVKM. This CDR3 is built from 14 residues. The sample also formed part of further work on T cells in Graves' hyperthyroidism and ophthalmopathy. That source notes: Orbital computed tomography, thyroid ultrasound, serum thyroxine and TRAb, and clinical symptoms together informed the diagnoses.

The TCR comes from a woman in her 30s with Graves disease. The V gene is TRBV28, the J gene TRBJ1-5; D call uncertain. The sample consisted of peripheral blood mononuclear cells (PBMCs), taken at new diagnosis, from a patient treated with antithyroid drugs. The CDR3 loop reads CASSLLRVGQPQHF. For the CDR3, the DNA is TGTGCCAGCAGTTTATTGAGGGTGGGTCAGCCCCAGCATTTT.